One sample yielded the 15 T cell receptor beta chains listed below, sequenced in a study of long-term antiretroviral therapy in people with HIV. immunoSEQ v3.0 was run at survey level. Profiling relied on immunoSEQ multiplex PCR, and the TCRdb table lists in-frame clones only, not all of them. The table shows roughly 6,400 clones, with around 77% occurring only once. The sample consisted of unsorted PBMCs, taken 0.5 years before starting antiretroviral therapy. The source of these receptors is a man between 35 and 55 years old with HIV.

The V and J genes are TRBV5-1 and TRBJ2-7; no reliable D call. CDR1 and CDR2 (germline): SGHRS, YFSETQ. The CDR3 runs 11 residues. V was clipped by 4 bases and J by 2 bases, with 4 bases between them. CDR3 in DNA: TGCGCCAGCAGCGACACCTACGAGCAGTACTTC. Amino acids: CASSDTYEQYF.

The chain is built from TRBV11-2 and TRBJ1-3; D unclear. CDR1 is SGHAT and CDR2 is FQNNGV in the germline V gene. V was cut by 4 bases and J by 1 base, with 8 bases left in between. The CDR3 runs to 14 residues. The CDR3 is CASSSTRSGNTIYF. The CDR3 bases are TGTGCCAGCAGCTCGACGAGGTCTGGAAACACCATATATTTT.

This CDR3 reads CASSLLDRGTDTQYF. For the CDR3, the DNA is TGTGCCAGCAGTCTCCTCGACCGGGGTACAGATACGCAGTATTTT. This rearrangement joins TRBV27 to TRBJ2-3, with D perhaps TRBD2 (5 bases). The CDR3 sequence is 15 residues long. Germline V gene sequence: CDR1 MNHEY, CDR2 SMNVEV (reference sequence). With 5 bases removed from V and 3 bases from J, the gap between germline ends came to 15 bases.

The chain carries TRBV6-5 and TRBJ2-5; D is undetermined. The CDR3 loop spans 13 amino acids. Germline CDR1 and CDR2: MNHEY and SVGAGI. V was trimmed by 7 bases and J by 2 bases, leaving 11 bases between them. The CDR3 DNA is TGTGCCAGCACCGACCTGGTGCAAGAGACCCAGTACTTC. Translating gives CASTDLVQETQYF.

The chain carries TRBV12-5 and TRBJ2-7; D assignment may be TRBD1 or TRBD2 (5 bases each). Germline V lookup: CDR1 LGHNT, CDR2 FRNRAP. This CDR3 has 15 amino acids. Trimming took 5 bases from V and 3 from J, leaving 17 bases between them. Here the CDR3 reads CASGTGTETFYEQYF. DNA of the CDR3: TGTGCTAGTGGTACCGGGACGGAGACTTTCTACGAGCAGTACTTC.

V and J are TRBV9 and TRBJ2-1, with 9 bases matching TRBD2. CDR3 length: 15 residues. Germline V gene data show CDR1 as SGDLS and CDR2 as YYNGEE. The ends lost 1 base at V and 10 bases at J; junction bases unmatched: 9. CDR3 coding DNA: TGTGCCAGCAGCGTAAGAGCGGGGGGCCCTGTCGAGCAGTTCTTC. It yields the protein CASSVRAGGPVEQFF. The variable domain in full, completed from reference TRBV9 and TRBJ2-1, reads DSGVTQTPKHLITATGQRVTLRCSPRSGDLSVYWYQQSLDQGLQFLIQYYNGEERAKGNILERFSAQQFPDLHSELNLSSLELGDSALYFCASSVRAGGPVEQFFGPGTRLTVL.

The chain links TRBV4-1 to TRBJ2-7; TRBD2 matches at 8 bases. Germline assignment: CDR1 MGHRA and CDR2 YSYEKL. J was trimmed by 7 bases and V by 0 bases; bases with no gene match: 11. The CDR3 spans 16 residues. The CDR3 DNA sequence: TGCGCCAGCAGCCAAGAAAGCCTAGCGGGCCCCAGGGAGCAGTACTTC. This codes for CASSQESLAGPREQYF.

The chain carries TRBV5-1 and TRBJ2-7; 7 nucleotides match TRBD1. Germline values: CDR1 SGHRS, CDR2 YFSETQ. After removal of 3 bases from V and 3 bases from J, the junction contained 6 bases not matched to a gene. The CDR3 length is 14 residues. This CDR3 reads CASSSPGTDYEQYF. The CDR3 nucleotides read TGCGCCAGCAGCTCCCCCGGGACAGACTACGAGCAGTACTTC.

The rearrangement uses TRBV23-1 and TRBJ1-6, with no clear D. TRBV23-1 is marked as an open reading frame, function uncertain. V was clipped by 9 bases and J by 6 bases, with 3 bases between them. The CDR3 extends over 10 amino acids. CDR3 sequence (DNA): TGCGCCAGGGGTAATTCACCCCTCCACTTT. Amino acids: CARGNSPLHF.

This chain uses TRBV28 with TRBJ2-3, with D possibly being TRBD2 (6 bases). The CDR3 runs to 12 residues. The germline V and J ends were trimmed by 5 bases and 4 bases, with 7 bases remaining between them. The germline V gene has CDR1 MDHEN and CDR2 SYDVKM. The CDR3 loop is CASSRDSDTQYF. CDR3 sequence (DNA): TGTGCCAGCAGTCGGGACTCAGATACGCAGTATTTT.

The chain couples TRBV11-3 to TRBJ2-6; possibly TRBD1 or TRBD2 for D (5 bases each). The CDR3 consists of 16 residues. Germline CDR1 is SGHNT and CDR2 is YENEEA. Trimming shortened V by 3 bases and J by 0 bases, and 9 bases separated the two germline ends. The CDR3 region is CASSLGPSSGANVLTF. CDR3 DNA sequence: TGTGCCAGCAGCTTGGGACCGAGCTCTGGGGCCAACGTCCTGACTTTC.

This chain uses TRBV11-2 with TRBJ2-3; TRBD2 aligns across 8 bases. Unmatched junction bases numbered 9, after V lost 5 bases and J lost 2 bases. The CDR3 consists of 16 residues. Germline values: CDR1 SGHAT, CDR2 FQNNGV. The DNA for the CDR3 is TGTGCCAGCAGCCTAAACATAGCGGGAATCACAGATACGCAGTATTTT. This translates into CASSLNIAGITDTQYF.

This clone was seen a few times. The chain employs TRBV28 and TRBJ2-6; D not certain. Trimming stripped 3 bases from V and 4 bases from J, with 4 bases between. Germline-derived CDR1 and CDR2 are MDHEN and SYDVKM. CDR3 length: 13 amino acids. The CDR3 bases are TGTGCCAGCAGTTTGCAGGGGGCCAACGTCCTGACTTTC. This sequence encodes CASSLQGANVLTF.

J is TRBJ1-1 and V is TRBV18; D is possibly TRBD1 (5 bases). The CDR3 has 16 amino acids. Germline CDR1 reads KGHSH; CDR2 reads LQKENI. V was trimmed by 3 bases and J by 1 base, leaving 15 bases between them. CDR3 nucleotides: TGTGCCAGCTCACCTGTCCGGCAGGGAACGAACACTGAAGCTTTCTTT. Amino acid sequence: CASSPVRQGTNTEAFF.

This chain uses TRBV9 with TRBJ2-7; TRBD1 might be the D (6 bases). CDR1 SGDLS and CDR2 YYNGEE come from the germline V gene. V shed 0 bases and J shed 2 bases, with 9 bases lying between them. CDR3 size: 14 residues. The CDR3: CASSVGAGAYEQYF. The CDR3 coding sequence is TGTGCCAGCAGCGTAGGTGCAGGGGCCTACGAGCAGTACTTC. Looking up the rest from reference TRBV9 and TRBJ2-7 gives the full variable domain: DSGVTQTPKHLITATGQRVTLRCSPRSGDLSVYWYQQSLDQGLQFLIQYYNGEERAKGNILERFSAQQFPDLHSELNLSSLELGDSALYFCASSVGAGAYEQYFGPGTRLTVT.